This is a list of T cell receptor beta chains from one sample in a study of Graves' ophthalmopathy and Graves' hyperthyroidism. MiXCR, run by TCRdb on the multiplex PCR reads, gives a single entry per CDR3 protein. Among roughly 160,000 distinct CDR3 sequences listed, just under 40% were seen once. Sequencing was performed on peripheral blood. Receptors were obtained from a man under 40 with Graves' ophthalmopathy. The CDR3 runs from the conserved cysteine through the conserved F or W. The D gene is left open where the match is weak.

TRBJ1-1 | TRBD1 | TRBV6-1 | CASSRGQGLMNTEAFF
TRBJ2-5 | TRBD1 | TRBV6-1 | CASRAATGEETQYF
TRBJ1-1 | TRBD1 | TRBV7-9 | CASSSDRGSTEAFF
TRBJ1-1 | - | TRBV12-3/TRBV12-4 | CASSSWTENTEAFF
TRBJ2-5 | - | TRBV12-3/TRBV12-4 | CASSFRTKQETQYF
TRBJ1-5 | - | TRBV6-2/TRBV6-3 | CASSVSGKRGNQPQHF
TRBJ1-1 | - | TRBV19 | CASRGGMNTEAFF
TRBJ1-5 | TRBD1 | TRBV6-1 | CASARQGVRQPQHF
TRBJ2-5 | - | TRBV29-1 | CSVYGGAGGETQYF
TRBJ1-1 | - | TRBV6-1 | CASRTTRGTSNTEAFF
TRBJ1-1 | TRBD1 | TRBV27 | CASSLRIQGDSTEAFF
TRBJ2-3 | - | TRBV6-1 | CASSGTGLNTQYF
TRBJ2-7 | - | TRBV28 | CASSSGDYEQYF
TRBJ2-5 | - | TRBV10-1 | CASSTGADRETQYF
TRBJ2-7 | TRBD2 | TRBV15 | CATSGTRIIAGDLYEQYF
TRBJ2-7 | - | TRBV6-1 | CASSHDSPPTSLYEQYF
TRBJ2-7 | TRBD2 | TRBV6-5 | CASSLGGRRDEQYF
TRBJ1-1 | - | TRBV5-1 | CASSRSGTARGTEAFF
TRBJ1-5 | - | TRBV24-1 | CATSDPGTADQPQHF
TRBJ2-7 | - | TRBV28 | CASSLWDDREDEQYF
TRBJ2-7 | TRBD1 | TRBV6-2/TRBV6-3 | CASSYLARQGYEQYF
TRBJ2-5 | TRBD2 | TRBV11-2 | CASSSTITGTSGRETQYF
TRBJ1-5 | - | TRBV28 | CASSGTATNQPQHF
TRBJ2-4 | - | TRBV28 | CASSREGTHVDIQYF
TRBJ1-3 | - | TRBV6-1 | CASSPDNSGNTTYF
TRBJ1-2 | - | TRBV27 | CASSLSGPHVELVGYTF
TRBJ1-6 | - | TRBV6-1 | CASSQGRGVRNSPLHF
TRBJ2-7 | - | TRBV11-3 | CASSLGSGDEQYF
TRBJ2-7 | - | TRBV12-3/TRBV12-4 | CASSLGAAQYF
TRBJ1-2 | - | TRBV12-3/TRBV12-4 | CASSLAQGYGYTF
TRBJ1-1 | - | TRBV6-2/TRBV6-3 | CASSYYMNTEAFF
TRBJ2-5 | - | TRBV11-2 | CASTPVGVEETQYF
TRBJ2-2 | TRBD1 | TRBV28 | CASMTGGLNTGELFF
TRBJ2-5 | TRBD2 | TRBV2 | CASISTSGETQYF
TRBJ2-7 | - | TRBV7-2 | CASSRDRGEQYF
TRBJ2-7 | TRBD1 | TRBV7-3 | CASSLGQGRDEQYF
TRBJ1-2 | - | TRBV12-3/TRBV12-4 | CASSPWMNYGYTF
TRBJ2-2 | - | TRBV19 | CASSKTANTGELFF
TRBJ1-1 | - | TRBV28 | CASSLNVETMNTEAFF
TRBJ2-7 | - | TRBV11-3 | CASSLQGSSEQYF
TRBJ2-7 | TRBD2 | TRBV28 | CASSSTSGSPEQYF
TRBJ2-7 | TRBD2 | TRBV11-2 | CASSFSAGITGEQYF
TRBJ2-7 | - | TRBV12-3/TRBV12-4 | CASSLDSAYEQYF
TRBJ1-1 | - | TRBV6-2/TRBV6-3 | CASSPAGTTTGKAFF
TRBJ2-5 | TRBD1 | TRBV12-3/TRBV12-4 | CASSLDEGAGETQYF
TRBJ1-5 | - | TRBV15 | CATSRDLAGNQPQHF
TRBJ2-7 | TRBD2 | TRBV11-2 | CASSPVLLAGGVPYEQYF
TRBJ1-2 | - | TRBV6-5 | CASSYSGRRNYGYTF
TRBJ2-2 | TRBD1 | TRBV11-2 | CASSWRGTGSTGELFF
TRBJ1-2 | - | TRBV12-3/TRBV12-4 | CASGLQASWGYTF
TRBJ2-7 | TRBD2 | TRBV7-3 | CASSFQPMGSTSGRGWEQYF
TRBJ1-1 | - | TRBV19 | CASSIRDMNTEAFF
TRBJ2-7 | - | TRBV6-5 | CASSYSRLVYEQYF
TRBJ1-1 | - | TRBV2 | CASSTSTGAWIEAFF